This TCR beta chain was documented in a study of T cell changes during pregnancy in multiple sclerosis. The protocol was immunoSEQ multiplex PCR, while the TCRdb copy is restricted to in-frame clones and leaves out a portion. The sample shows tens of thousands of clones, 92% of them seen only once. This clone appeared many times. The receptor's source is a female donor with multiple sclerosis, enrolled in a pregnancy study. Here the sequenced sample was peripheral blood, taken after pregnancy.

The CDR3 nucleotides read TGTGCCAGCAGCCGATCCGACAGGTACACTGAAGCTTTCTTT. This encodes CASSRSDRYTEAFF. This chain connects TRBV6-5 to TRBJ1-1; possible D gene TRBD1, 6 bases. This CDR3 contains 14 residues. Germline CDR1 and CDR2: MNHEY and SVGAGI. The germline V and J ends were trimmed by 6 bases and 3 bases, with 14 bases remaining between them.